This T cell receptor beta chain derives from a study of shared clonotypes between healthy human individuals. Study findings and constraints: Researchers sampled only blood; tissue repertoires likely differ.

Comments on this clone: Its antigen is unidentified.

Profiling relied on immunoSEQ multiplex PCR, and the TCRdb table lists in-frame clones only, not all of them. The sample consists of 400,000 to 600,000 clones, about 79% of them appearing once. Per germline, CDR1 SGHRS and CDR2 YFSETQ. With 1 base removed from V and 5 bases from J, the gap between germline ends came to 9 bases. CDR3 length equals 13 residues. This TCR came from a woman between 40 and 55 years old in good health. Some clones in this sample may be carry-over from other donors' samples. Sequenced input: PBMCs. This rearrangement joins TRBV5-1 to TRBJ1-1; no reliable D call. The CDR3 here is CASSLSLLTEAFF. The CDR3 DNA reads as TGCGCCAGCAGCTTGAGTTTGCTGACTGAAGCTTTCTTT.